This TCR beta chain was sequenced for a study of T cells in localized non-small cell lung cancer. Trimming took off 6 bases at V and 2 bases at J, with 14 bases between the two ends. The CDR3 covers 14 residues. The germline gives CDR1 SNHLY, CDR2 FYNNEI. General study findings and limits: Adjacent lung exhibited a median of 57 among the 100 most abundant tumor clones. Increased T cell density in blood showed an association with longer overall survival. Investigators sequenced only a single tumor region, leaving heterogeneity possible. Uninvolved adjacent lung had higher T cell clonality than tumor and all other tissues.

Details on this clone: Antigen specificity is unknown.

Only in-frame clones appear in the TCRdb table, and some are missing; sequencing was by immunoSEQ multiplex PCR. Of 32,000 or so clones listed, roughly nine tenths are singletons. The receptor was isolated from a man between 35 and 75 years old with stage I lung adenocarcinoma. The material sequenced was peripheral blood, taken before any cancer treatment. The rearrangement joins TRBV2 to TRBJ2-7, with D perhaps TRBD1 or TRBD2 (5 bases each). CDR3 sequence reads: CASRRGDSTYEQYF. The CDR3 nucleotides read TGTGCCAGCAGGAGGGGAGACAGCACCTACGAGCAGTACTTC.